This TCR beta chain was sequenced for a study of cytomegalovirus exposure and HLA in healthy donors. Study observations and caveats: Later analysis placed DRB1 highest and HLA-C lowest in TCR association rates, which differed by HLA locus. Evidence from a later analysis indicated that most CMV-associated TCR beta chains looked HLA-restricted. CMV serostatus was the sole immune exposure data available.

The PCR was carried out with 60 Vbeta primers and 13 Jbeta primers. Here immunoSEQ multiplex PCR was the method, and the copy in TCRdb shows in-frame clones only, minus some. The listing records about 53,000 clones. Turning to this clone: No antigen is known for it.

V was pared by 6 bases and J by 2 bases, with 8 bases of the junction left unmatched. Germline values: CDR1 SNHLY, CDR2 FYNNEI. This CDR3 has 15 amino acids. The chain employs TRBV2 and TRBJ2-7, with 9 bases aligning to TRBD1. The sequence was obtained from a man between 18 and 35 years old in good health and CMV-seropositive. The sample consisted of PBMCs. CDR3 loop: CASSSGQGGPYEQYF. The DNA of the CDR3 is TGTGCCAGCAGCTCGGGACAGGGTGGCCCCTACGAGCAGTACTTC.